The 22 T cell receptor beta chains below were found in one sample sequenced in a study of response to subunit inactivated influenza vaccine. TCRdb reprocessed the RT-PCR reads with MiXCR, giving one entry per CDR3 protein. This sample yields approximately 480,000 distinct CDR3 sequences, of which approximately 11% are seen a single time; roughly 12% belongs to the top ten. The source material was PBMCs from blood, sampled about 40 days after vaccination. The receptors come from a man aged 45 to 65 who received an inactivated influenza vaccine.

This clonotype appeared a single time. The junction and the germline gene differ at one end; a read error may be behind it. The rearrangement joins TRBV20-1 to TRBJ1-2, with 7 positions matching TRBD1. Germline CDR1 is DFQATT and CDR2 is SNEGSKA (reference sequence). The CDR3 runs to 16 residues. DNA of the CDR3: TGCAGTGCTAGAGACGACAGGGTGGAAAACCTCTATGGCTACATCTTC. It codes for CSARDDRVENLYGYIF.

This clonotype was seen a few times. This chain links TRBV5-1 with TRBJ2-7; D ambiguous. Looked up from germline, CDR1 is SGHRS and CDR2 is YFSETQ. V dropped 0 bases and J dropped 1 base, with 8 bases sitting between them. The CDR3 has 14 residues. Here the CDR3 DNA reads TGCGCCAGCAGCTTGGTATACGGATCCTACGAGCAGTACTTC. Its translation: CASSLVYGSYEQYF.

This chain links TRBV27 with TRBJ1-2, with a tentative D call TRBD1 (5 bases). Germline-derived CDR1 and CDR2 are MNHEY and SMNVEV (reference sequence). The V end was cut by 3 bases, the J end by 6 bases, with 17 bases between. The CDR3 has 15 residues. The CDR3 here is CASSFIPSRGDGYTF. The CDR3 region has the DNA TGTGCCAGCAGTTTTATCCCCTCACGGGGGGATGGCTACACCTTC.

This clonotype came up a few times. Here the CDR3 reads CATSSWGYTEAFF. As DNA, the CDR3 is TGTGCCACCAGTTCTTGGGGTTACACTGAAGCTTTCTTT. The V gene is TRBV24-1, the J gene TRBJ1-1, with D unclear. This CDR3 region has 13 residues. The germline V and J ends were trimmed by 6 bases and 3 bases, with 10 bases remaining between them. Germline-derived CDR1 and CDR2 are KGHDR and SFDVKD.

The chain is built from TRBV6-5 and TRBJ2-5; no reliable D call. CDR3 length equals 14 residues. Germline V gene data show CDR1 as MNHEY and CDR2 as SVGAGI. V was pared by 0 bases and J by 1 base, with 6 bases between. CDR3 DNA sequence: TGTGCCAGCAGTTACTCGGTGGGCCAAGAGACCCAGTACTTC. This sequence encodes CASSYSVGQETQYF.

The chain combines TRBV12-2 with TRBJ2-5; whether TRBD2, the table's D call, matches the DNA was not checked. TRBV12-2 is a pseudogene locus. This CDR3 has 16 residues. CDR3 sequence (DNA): TGTGCAAGTCGCTGTATACACCAAGGGGAGGAAGAGACCCAGTACTTC. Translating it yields CASRCIHQGEEETQYF.

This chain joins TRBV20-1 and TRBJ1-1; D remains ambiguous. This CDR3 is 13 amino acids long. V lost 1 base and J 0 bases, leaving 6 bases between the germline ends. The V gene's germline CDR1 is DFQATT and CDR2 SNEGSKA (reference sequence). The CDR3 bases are TGCAGTGCTAGAGGGGCCCTGAACACTGAAGCTTTCTTT. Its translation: CSARGALNTEAFF.

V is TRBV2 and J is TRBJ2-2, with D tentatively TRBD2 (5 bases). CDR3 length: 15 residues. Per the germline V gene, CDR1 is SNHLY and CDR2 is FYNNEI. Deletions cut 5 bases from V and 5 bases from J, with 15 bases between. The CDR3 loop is CASSIFQRLTGELFF. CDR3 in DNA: TGTGCCAGCAGTATCTTCCAGCGGTTGACCGGGGAGCTGTTTTTT.

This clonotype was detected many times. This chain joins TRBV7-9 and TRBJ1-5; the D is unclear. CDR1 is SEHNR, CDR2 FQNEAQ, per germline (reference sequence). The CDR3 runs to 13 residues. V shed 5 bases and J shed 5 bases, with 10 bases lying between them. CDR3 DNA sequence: TGTGCCAGCAGCGCCCAGTCCGATCAGCCCCAGCATTTT. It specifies CASSAQSDQPQHF.

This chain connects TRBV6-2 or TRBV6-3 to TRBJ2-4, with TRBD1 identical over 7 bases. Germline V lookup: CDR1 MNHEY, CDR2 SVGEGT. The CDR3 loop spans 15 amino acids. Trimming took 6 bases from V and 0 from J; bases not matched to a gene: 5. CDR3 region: CASSQDRVAKNIQYF. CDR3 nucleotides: TGTGCCAGCAGCCAAGACAGGGTAGCCAAAAACATTCAGTACTTC.

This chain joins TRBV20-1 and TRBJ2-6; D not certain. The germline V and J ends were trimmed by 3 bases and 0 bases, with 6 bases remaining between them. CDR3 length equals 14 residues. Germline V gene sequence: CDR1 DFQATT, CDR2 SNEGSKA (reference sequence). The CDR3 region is CSASSSSGANVLTF. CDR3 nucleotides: TGCAGTGCTAGCTCCAGCTCTGGGGCCAACGTCCTGACTTTC.

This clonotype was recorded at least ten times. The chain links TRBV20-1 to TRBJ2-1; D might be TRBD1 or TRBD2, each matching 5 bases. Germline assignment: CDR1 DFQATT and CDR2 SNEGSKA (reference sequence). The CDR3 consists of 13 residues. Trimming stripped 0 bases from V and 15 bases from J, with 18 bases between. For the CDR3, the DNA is TGCAGTGCTAGAGATATCCGTGGGACCATGGGGTTCTTC. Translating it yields CSARDIRGTMGFF.

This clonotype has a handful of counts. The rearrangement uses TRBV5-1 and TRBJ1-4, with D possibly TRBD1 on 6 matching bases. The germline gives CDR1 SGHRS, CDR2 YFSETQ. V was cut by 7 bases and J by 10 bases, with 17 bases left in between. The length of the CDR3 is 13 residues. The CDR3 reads CASSPGQPGKLFF. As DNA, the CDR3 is TGCGCCAGCTCTCCAGGACAGCCCGGAAAACTGTTTTTT.

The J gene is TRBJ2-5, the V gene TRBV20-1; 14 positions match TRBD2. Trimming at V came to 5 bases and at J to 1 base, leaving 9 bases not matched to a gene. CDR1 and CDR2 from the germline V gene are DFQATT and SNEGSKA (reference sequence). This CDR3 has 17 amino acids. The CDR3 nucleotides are TGCAGTGCTGCCAGACTAGCGGGGGGGATCAGCCAAGAGACCCAGTACTTC. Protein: CSAARLAGGISQETQYF.

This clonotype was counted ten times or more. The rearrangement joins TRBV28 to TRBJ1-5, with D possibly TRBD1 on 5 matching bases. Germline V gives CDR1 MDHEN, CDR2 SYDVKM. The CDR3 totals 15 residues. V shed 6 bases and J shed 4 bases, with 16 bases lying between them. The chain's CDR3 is CASRYRDGLNQPQHF. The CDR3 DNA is TGTGCCAGCAGGTACCGGGACGGACTAAATCAGCCCCAGCATTTT.

CDR3 coding DNA: TGCAGTGCTAGAGAAGGTACTAGCGGGAGGGCCCTATACGAGCAGTACTTC. Its protein is CSAREGTSGRALYEQYF. The chain recombines TRBV20-1 with TRBJ2-7; 13 bases agree with TRBD2. Trimming cost V 0 bases and J 4 bases; bases outside gene matches: 9. Germline-derived CDR1 and CDR2 are DFQATT and SNEGSKA (reference sequence). This CDR3 is 17 amino acids long.

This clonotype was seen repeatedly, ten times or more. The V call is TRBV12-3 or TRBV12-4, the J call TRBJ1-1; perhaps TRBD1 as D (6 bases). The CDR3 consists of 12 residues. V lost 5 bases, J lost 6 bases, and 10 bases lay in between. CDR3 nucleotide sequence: TGTGCCAGCAGTGGGGGGCGCGCTGAAGCTTTCTTT. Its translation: CASSGGRAEAFF.

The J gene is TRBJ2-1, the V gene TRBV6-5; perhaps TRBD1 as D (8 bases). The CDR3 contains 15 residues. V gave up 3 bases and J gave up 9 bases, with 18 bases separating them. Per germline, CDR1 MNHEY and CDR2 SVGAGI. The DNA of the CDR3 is TGTGCCAGCAGTTATACGGACAGGGAGGGGGGTGAGCAGTTCTTC. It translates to CASSYTDREGGEQFF.

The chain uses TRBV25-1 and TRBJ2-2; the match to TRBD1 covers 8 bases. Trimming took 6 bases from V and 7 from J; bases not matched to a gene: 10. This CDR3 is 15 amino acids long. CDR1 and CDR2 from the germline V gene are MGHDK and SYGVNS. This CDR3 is CASRKTGVFSGELFF. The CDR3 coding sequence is TGTGCCAGCAGAAAGACAGGGGTTTTCAGCGGGGAGCTGTTTTTT.

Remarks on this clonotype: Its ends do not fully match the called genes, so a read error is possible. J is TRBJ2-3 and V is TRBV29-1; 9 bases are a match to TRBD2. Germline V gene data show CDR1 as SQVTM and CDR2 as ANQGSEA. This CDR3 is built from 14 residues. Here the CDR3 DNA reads TGCAGCGTTCAAGATACTAGCGGGACAGATACGCAGTATTTT. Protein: CSVQDTSGTDTQYF.

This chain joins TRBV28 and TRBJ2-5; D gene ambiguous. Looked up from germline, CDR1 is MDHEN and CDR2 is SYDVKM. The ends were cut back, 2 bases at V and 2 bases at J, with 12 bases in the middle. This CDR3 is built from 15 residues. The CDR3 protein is CASSLRVSGQETQYF. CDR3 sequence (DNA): TGTGCCAGCAGTTTACGGGTCTCCGGACAAGAGACCCAGTACTTC.

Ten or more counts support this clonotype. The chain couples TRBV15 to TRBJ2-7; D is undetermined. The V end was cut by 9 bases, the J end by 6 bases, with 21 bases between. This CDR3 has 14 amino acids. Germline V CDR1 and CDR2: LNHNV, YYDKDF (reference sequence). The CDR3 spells CATANKKTASEQYF. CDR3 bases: TGTGCCACGGCCAATAAAAAGACCGCCTCCGAGCAGTACTTC.